These 26 T cell receptor beta chains share one sample of origin, sequenced in a study of long-term antiretroviral therapy in people with HIV. At the survey level, the v3.0 immunoSEQ assay was run. Profiling relied on immunoSEQ multiplex PCR, and the TCRdb table lists in-frame clones only, not all of them. The data contain about 25,000 clones, 80% to 90% of them singletons. Source: unsorted PBMCs, taken 1.2 years after starting antiretroviral therapy. The receptor source for this set is a man aged 45-65 years with HIV.

This chain uses TRBV10-3 with TRBJ2-3; TRBD2 aligns across 9 bases. Trimming at V came to 5 bases and at J to 4 bases, leaving 7 bases not matched to a gene. CDR1 ENHRY and CDR2 SYGVKD come from the germline V gene. This CDR3 has 15 amino acids. CDR3: CAISRAGGHADTQYF. As DNA, the CDR3 is TGTGCCATCAGTAGAGCGGGGGGACATGCAGATACGCAGTATTTT.

The chain couples TRBV5-1 to TRBJ2-7; no reliable D call. The CDR3 is 12 amino acids. Germline V gene lookup returns CDR1 SGHRS and CDR2 YFSETQ. V was trimmed by 0 bases and J by 7 bases, leaving 8 bases between them. The CDR3 DNA reads as TGCGCCAGCAGCTTGGACCCTACGGAGCAGTACTTC. The encoded protein is CASSLDPTEQYF.

As for this clone: At the DNA level, this CDR3 is encoded by other sequences in the same sample as well. The chain links TRBV2 to TRBJ1-1; D gene unclear. This CDR3 contains 15 residues. V was cut by 6 bases and J by 1 base, with 15 bases left in between. Germline V lookup: CDR1 SNHLY, CDR2 FYNNEI. CDR3 sequence reads: CASRADERANTEAFF. Here the CDR3 DNA reads TGTGCCAGCAGGGCCGACGAGCGGGCGAACACTGAAGCTTTCTTT. Full variable domain (missing parts from reference TRBV2 and TRBJ1-1): EPEVTQTPSHQVTQMGQEVILRCVPISNHLYFYWYRQILGQKVEFLVSFYNNEISEKSEIFDDQFSVERPDGSNFTLKIRSTKLEDSAMYFCASRADERANTEAFFGQGTRLTVV.

The chain combines TRBV6-5 with TRBJ2-7; D unresolved. With 0 bases removed from V and 6 bases from J, the gap between germline ends came to 12 bases. The CDR3 spans 14 residues. Looked up from germline, CDR1 is MNHEY and CDR2 is SVGAGI. This CDR3 is CASSYSIGRTEQYF. CDR3 nucleotides: TGTGCCAGCAGTTACTCGATAGGACGGACCGAGCAGTACTTC.

CDR3 DNA sequence: TGCGCCAGCAGCTTGGACGGAAGGAACTATGGCTACACCTTC. Its translation is CASSLDGRNYGYTF. This rearrangement joins TRBV5-1 to TRBJ1-2, with no clear D. Germline values: CDR1 SGHRS, CDR2 YFSETQ. Trimming stripped 0 bases from V and 2 bases from J, with 8 bases between. The CDR3 covers 14 residues. The full variable domain, in which reference TRBV5-1 and TRBJ1-2 provide the parts outside the CDR3, is KAGVTQTPRYLIKTRGQQVTLSCSPISGHRSVSWYQQTPGQGLQFLFEYFSETQRNKGNFPGRFSGRQFSNSRSEMNVSTLELGDSALYLCASSLDGRNYGYTFGSGTRLTVV.

The gene calls are TRBV13 and TRBJ1-1; TRBD1 might be the D (5 bases). The CDR3 consists of 14 residues. Trimming cost V 8 bases and J 3 bases, with 16 bases left between them. Germline CDR1 is PRHDT and CDR2 is FYEKMQ (reference sequence). This CDR3 reads CASVRGERDTEAFF. The CDR3 DNA reads as TGTGCCAGCGTCCGGGGGGAGAGGGACACTGAAGCTTTCTTT.

V usage is TRBV4-1 and J usage is TRBJ1-3; D gene unclear. CDR1 and CDR2 (germline): MGHRA, YSYEKL. This CDR3 is built from 15 residues. The ends were cut back, 0 bases at V and 2 bases at J, with 8 bases in the middle. The CDR3 is CASSQDPGAGNTIYF. The CDR3 region has the DNA TGCGCCAGCAGCCAAGATCCCGGTGCTGGAAACACCATATATTTT.

This chain links TRBV5-1 with TRBJ1-4; 8 nucleotides line up with TRBD1. The germline V gene encodes CDR1 SGHRS and CDR2 YFSETQ. The CDR3 is 15 amino acids. J lost 3 bases, V lost 0 bases, and 1 base had no gene match. This CDR3 reads CASSLEGQANEKLFF. Here the CDR3 DNA reads TGCGCCAGCAGCTTGGAGGGACAGGCTAATGAAAAACTGTTTTTT.

This clone rates as medium-sized (0.01 to 0.1%). V usage is TRBV10-1 and J usage is TRBJ1-5, with D tentatively TRBD1 (6 bases). V dropped 6 bases and J dropped 9 bases, with 15 bases sitting between them. Germline values: CDR1 WNHNN, CDR2 SYGVQD (reference sequence). CDR3 size: 13 residues. The CDR3 DNA reads as TGCGCCAGCAGAAAGACAGGCCTCTGGCCCCAGCATTTT. This sequence encodes CASRKTGLWPQHF.

V usage is TRBV5-4 and J usage is TRBJ1-1; weak D call: TRBD1 (5 bases). This CDR3 is built from 14 residues. The germline CDR1 and CDR2 sequences are SGHNT and YYREEE (reference sequence). Trimming removed 4 bases from V and 2 bases from J, with 12 bases in between. The CDR3 DNA follows: TGTGCCAGCAGCATCCGGGACTACAACACTGAAGCTTTCTTT. Translated: CASSIRDYNTEAFF.

The V call is TRBV6-6, the J call TRBJ2-1, with D uncertain. V shed 6 bases and J shed 2 bases, with 8 bases lying between them. Looked up from germline, CDR1 is MNHNY and CDR2 is SVGAGI (reference sequence). This CDR3 has 13 amino acids. The CDR3 DNA sequence: TGTGCCAGCAGCCCTGATCCCTACAATGAGCAGTTCTTC. Amino acid sequence: CASSPDPYNEQFF.

The chain is built from TRBV28 and TRBJ1-5; D not certain. Germline V gene lookup returns CDR1 MDHEN and CDR2 SYDVKM. V gave up 3 bases and J gave up 4 bases, with 1 base separating them. CDR3 length: 11 amino acids. The CDR3 coding sequence is TGTGCCAGCAGTTTTAATCAGCCCCAGCATTTT. Residues: CASSFNQPQHF.

The chain recombines TRBV30 with TRBJ2-5; 8 positions agree with TRBD1. There are 14 residues in the CDR3. The trim removed 2 bases at V and 3 bases at J, leaving 5 bases unmatched. The V gene's germline CDR1 is GTSNPN and CDR2 SVGIG (reference sequence). This CDR3 is CAWSKDRGKETQYF. CDR3 bases: TGTGCCTGGAGTAAAGACAGGGGCAAAGAGACCCAGTACTTC.

For the CDR3, the DNA is TGTGCCAGCAGTGATAAGCGGACACCTACTCCCAGTGGCACTGAAGCTTTCTTT. Translating it yields CASSDKRTPTPSGTEAFF. The chain is built from TRBV2 and TRBJ1-1; weak D call: TRBD1 (5 bases). The CDR3 has 18 residues. V was pared by 3 bases and J by 4 bases, with 24 bases between. CDR1 and CDR2 (germline): SNHLY, FYNNEI. Together with reference TRBV2 and TRBJ1-1, the CDR3 gives the full variable domain: EPEVTQTPSHQVTQMGQEVILRCVPISNHLYFYWYRQILGQKVEFLVSFYNNEISEKSEIFDDQFSVERPDGSNFTLKIRSTKLEDSAMYFCASSDKRTPTPSGTEAFFGQGTRLTVV.

The chain recombines TRBV19 with TRBJ2-1; 9 positions agree with TRBD2. Germline V CDR1 and CDR2: LNHDA, SQIVND (reference sequence). The CDR3 runs to 18 residues. V trimming: 3 bases; J trimming: 8 bases; junction bases outside the gene matches: 17. This chain's CDR3 is CASSIGDSGGPLRDEQFF. The CDR3 DNA is TGTGCCAGTAGTATCGGGGACAGCGGGGGGCCCCTTAGGGATGAGCAGTTCTTC.

V and J are TRBV30 and TRBJ1-6; D gene unclear. In germline, CDR1 is GTSNPN, CDR2 SVGIG (reference sequence). Trimming took off 2 bases at V and 0 bases at J, with 5 bases between the two ends. The CDR3 length is 14 residues. The chain's CDR3 is CAWSTDSYNSPLHF. CDR3 bases: TGTGCCTGGAGTACGGACTCCTATAATTCACCCCTCCACTTT.

The V and J genes are TRBV29-1 and TRBJ2-1, with D possibly matching TRBD2 (7 bases). CDR1 is SQVTM, CDR2 ANQGSEA, per germline. CDR3 size: 13 residues. Trimming left V 8 bases short and J 4 bases short, with 15 bases between. The CDR3 reads CSLTRGPYNEQFF. CDR3 bases: TGCAGCCTGACGCGGGGGCCTTACAATGAGCAGTTCTTC.

The chain joins TRBV29-1 to TRBJ1-2; D not certain. This CDR3 comprises 12 residues. CDR1 is SQVTM and CDR2 is ANQGSEA in the germline V gene. V dropped 4 bases and J dropped 2 bases, with 8 bases sitting between them. Written as DNA, the CDR3 is TGCAGCGTTGTAATGGAAAACTATGGCTACACCTTC. Protein: CSVVMENYGYTF. Variable domain in full (rest from reference TRBV29-1 and TRBJ1-2): SAVISQKPSRDICQRGTSLTIQCQVDSQVTMMFWYRQQPGQSLTLIATANQGSEATYESGFVIDKFPISRPNLTFSTLTVSNMSPEDSSIYLCSVVMENYGYTFGSGTRLTVV.

The count of this clone is one. The CDR3 sequence: CASKGQGEEYGYTF. The CDR3 DNA reads TGTGCCAGCAAGGGGCAGGGGGAAGAATATGGCTACACCTTC. The chain recombines TRBV27 with TRBJ1-2; TRBD1 agrees at 7 bases. In germline, CDR1 is MNHEY, CDR2 SMNVEV (reference sequence). The CDR3 is made up of 14 amino acids. Trimming removed 7 bases from V and 5 bases from J; junction bases left unmatched: 10.

The chain uses TRBV5-1 and TRBJ1-2, with 7 bases identical to TRBD1. This CDR3 spans 15 amino acids. Trimming removed 0 bases from V and 0 bases from J; junction bases left unmatched: 2. Per the germline V gene, CDR1 is SGHRS and CDR2 is YFSETQ. The CDR3 reads CASSLVQGANYGYTF. Here the CDR3 DNA reads TGCGCCAGCAGCTTGGTTCAGGGGGCTAACTATGGCTACACCTTC.

The V call is TRBV4-1, the J call TRBJ1-5; D call uncertain. The CDR3 extends over 16 amino acids. Germline-derived CDR1 and CDR2 are MGHRA and YSYEKL. V was pared by 0 bases and J by 0 bases, with 9 bases between. The CDR3 region has the DNA TGCGCCAGCAGCCAAGAAGCCGTGTATAGCAATCAGCCCCAGCATTTT. Its protein product is CASSQEAVYSNQPQHF.

The chain links TRBV4-1 to TRBJ1-1, with D unresolved. Trimming left V 0 bases short and J 1 base short, with 18 bases between. The CDR3 extends over 18 amino acids. CDR1 is MGHRA and CDR2 is YSYEKL in the germline V gene. CDR3 residues: CASSQDEPGVFGNTEAFF. As DNA, the CDR3 is TGCGCCAGCAGCCAAGATGAACCCGGGGTATTTGGGAACACTGAAGCTTTCTTT.

The chain carries TRBV18 and TRBJ2-3; D is possibly TRBD1 or TRBD2 (6 bases each). The germline CDR1 and CDR2 sequences are KGHSH and LQKENI. Deletions cut 5 bases from V and 4 bases from J, with 16 bases between. This CDR3 region has 15 residues. CDR3 DNA sequence: TGTGCCAGCTCAACGGGGGCCTCGCACCCAGATACGCAGTATTTT. This encodes CASSTGASHPDTQYF.

This chain joins TRBV7-3 and TRBJ1-6, with D hard to call. The CDR3 loop spans 11 amino acids. Germline CDR1 is SGHTA and CDR2 is FQGTGA. Trimming left V 5 bases short and J 10 bases short, with 6 bases between. CDR3 residues: CASSPGSPLHF. DNA of the CDR3: TGTGCCAGCAGCCCTGGATCACCCCTCCACTTT.

This clone was seen only a few times. This sequence joins TRBV4-1 and TRBJ2-7; D perhaps matches TRBD2 (6 bases). With 1 base removed from V and 2 bases from J, the gap between germline ends came to 12 bases. The CDR3 totals 15 residues. CDR1 and CDR2 from the germline V gene are MGHRA and YSYEKL. CDR3 residues: CASSQVGTGPYEQYF. Here the CDR3 DNA reads TGCGCCAGCAGCCAAGTTGGGACTGGTCCCTACGAGCAGTACTTC.

The rearrangement links TRBV5-1 to TRBJ1-5, with 7 bases that match TRBD1. The CDR3 is 15 residues long. With V trimmed by 3 bases and J by 2 bases, 5 bases remained unmatched. The germline CDR1 and CDR2 sequences are SGHRS and YFSETQ. CDR3 nucleotide sequence: TGCGCCAGCAGCTCGACAGGGAATGGCAATCAGCCCCAGCATTTT. It encodes CASSSTGNGNQPQHF.